This T cell receptor (beta chain) appears in the sequencing data of a study of shared clonotypes between healthy human individuals. About this clone: Its antigen is not known.

Each replicate PCR on the sorted subsets used about 0.2 ug DNA (around 31,000 T cell genomes). Clones were sequenced by immunoSEQ multiplex PCR, and TCRdb holds only the in-frame ones, with some missing. The sample lists 2 million to 3 million clones; around 94% were seen once. The study, taken as a whole, reports: When naive CD4 clonotypes were compared across a few donors, about 4.8% were shared.

The CDR3 totals 17 residues. V shed 3 bases and J shed 0 bases, with 16 bases lying between them. CDR1 SGDLS and CDR2 YYNGEE come from the germline V gene. The V gene is TRBV9, the J gene TRBJ2-1, with a tentative D call TRBD1 (6 bases). The clonotype comes from a man aged 18 to 35 in good health. The sample comprised naive CD4+ T cells sorted from blood. Specified subset: CD45RA+ positively selected. DNA for the CDR3: TGTGCCAGCAGCGCCGCCACAGGGCAGAGCTCCTACAATGAGCAGTTCTTC. Translating it yields CASSAATGQSSYNEQFF.